This T cell receptor beta chain stems from a study of PD-L1 blockade in urothelial cancer (dated by TCRdb to 2016 to 2017). With respect to the entire study: Therapy was started at some point between 2013 and 2015 for all patients, and atezolizumab 1,200 mg was administered intravenously every 3 weeks. About 90% of the roughly 29 patients were males with bladder-origin urothelial cancer, and 18 of 29 reported a prior smoking history. An ECOG performance status of 0 or 1 was recorded for the patients, and 0 to 3 prior chemotherapy regimens had been received by the patients. Blood samples were analyzed at two time points: 3 weeks after treatment start (second dose) and 6 weeks after treatment start. Blood samples gave a median of 141,255 T cells and 83,000 or so unique TCRs, with a median clonality of approximately 0.08. An exploratory multi-omic analysis was conducted of the somatic, immune and clinical correlates of response to PD-L1 blockade with atezolizumab in urothelial cancer. Pretreatment tumor samples and matched peripheral blood, collected serially before and after atezolizumab treatment, underwent TCR sequencing. Durable clinical benefit was defined as a progression-free survival longer than 6 months, and TCR features were additionally tested against progression-free survival and overall survival. In the same patients, whole exome sequencing and RNA sequencing of pretreatment tumors were performed in addition to TCR sequencing. Durable clinical benefit was achieved by nine patients but not by the remaining 20. Pretreatment blood TCR-seq was available for twenty-nine patients, at least one posttreatment blood collection was obtained for around 24 patients, and tumor TCR-seq was available for around 24 patients.

Synthetic TCR analog templates were spiked into each PCR so that absolute template abundance could be estimated from read counts. TCRbeta CDR3 regions were amplified from genomic DNA with bias-controlled V and J gene primers using the immunoSEQ assay. Sequencing of rearranged TCRbeta segments was done at approximately 20X coverage. The study's own analysis went as follows. Sequencing errors were corrected by clustering, and CDR3s were annotated against IMGT so that V, D and J genes could be assigned. Out-of-frame and stop-codon sequences were excluded, and only productive TCRbeta rearrangements were used in downstream analyses. To compute clonality, Shannon entropy was normalized by the log of the number of unique productive sequences and then subtracted from one. Clones differing between time points or between blood and tumor were identified using Fisher's exact test with Benjamini-Hochberg correction, with an adjusted p below 0.01 applied as the threshold. TCRdb's version of the immuneACCESS table is confined to in-frame rearrangements and falls short of the full clone set. An unresolved V gene accounts for under half of the shortfall where checked; the remainder is of unknown origin. That table furnishes V, J and clone size, whereas the DNA furnished D and trimming. This sample holds 35,000 to 50,000 clones; roughly four fifths were observed only once. The ten largest clones take up roughly 2.8% of the sample.

V is shortened by 11 bases, J by 1 base, and the region joining them spans 11 bases. CDR1 and CDR2 are drawn from the germline V gene: SNHLY, FYNNEI. Taken from cysteine to phenylalanine, the CDR3 has 12 residues. Just CDR3 DNA is preserved here, 36 bases in frame from base 1. Of note for this clone: Its specific antigen is unknown. No base quality information exists; no much larger clone differs at one position.

Overall results and qualifications from the work: Improved progression-free and overall survival was associated with having pretreatment peripheral blood TCR clonality below the median. Small sample size (n ≈ 29) and many exploratory analyses mean the results are intended to be hypothesis-generating. Patients with durable benefit showed greater expansion of tumor-associated TCR clones in peripheral blood 3 weeks after starting treatment (n of about 22, p = 0.022).

A total of 25 to 30 patients with locally advanced or metastatic urothelial carcinoma, treated at Memorial Sloan Kettering on a trial protocol, made up the cohort. Peripheral blood mononuclear cells were collected from each patient pretreatment and during treatment, giving between 1 and 8 total time points per patient. The Qiagen DNeasy Blood extraction kit was used to purify genomic DNA from total PBMCs and from tumor samples. Collected pretreatment and during treatment, PBMCs were isolated and stored as previously described. The clonotype was recovered from a man between 65 and 80 years old with urothelial cancer. The sequence is built from TRBV2 and TRBJ1-1; no confident D gene assignment can be made. The sequences come from PBMCs, collected around atezolizumab (anti-PD-L1) treatment. The nucleotide sequence is TGTGCCCAGAGGGTTTCGAACACTGAAGCTTTCTTT. Its translation is CAQRVSNTEAFF.